These T cell receptor beta chains were read from a single sample in a study of blood T cell repertoires in COVID-19. Measured with immunoSEQ multiplex PCR; TCRdb has only the in-frame clones, and not every one. This sample has tens of thousands of clones, with approximately 90% found just once. What was sequenced was peripheral blood. Every receptor here comes from a male donor with acute or convalescent COVID-19. The CDR3 runs from the conserved cysteine through the conserved F or W. The D gene is left open where the match is weak. A row's size may be missing; if present it is once, few, many or a size class.

NA TRBJ2-3 NA TRBV5-8 CASSFLLGGTDTQYF TGTGCCAGCAGCTTCTTATTAGGAGGCACAGATACGCAGTATTTT
once TRBJ2-3 TRBD2 TRBV6-5 CASSLAGAGTDTQYF TGTGCCAGCAGCCTAGCGGGGGCGGGCACAGATACGCAGTATTTT
NA TRBJ1-1 NA TRBV5-1 CASSFTGSTEAFF TGCGCCAGCAGCTTCACAGGGAGCACTGAAGCTTTCTTT
NA TRBJ2-7 NA TRBV10-3 CAISGGESYEQYF TGTGCCATCAGTGGCGGGGAGTCCTACGAGCAGTACTTC
NA TRBJ2-3 NA TRBV24-1 CATSDGQSTDTQYF TGTGCCACCAGTGATGGCCAAAGCACAGATACGCAGTATTTT
NA TRBJ1-5 TRBD1 TRBV24-1 CATSVGGAGNQPQHF TGTGCCACCAGTGTAGGGGGCGCGGGGAATCAGCCCCAGCATTTT
NA TRBJ2-7 NA TRBV6-5 CASSPTRGSYEQYF TGTGCCAGCAGCCCCACACGAGGGTCCTACGAGCAGTACTTC
NA TRBJ2-3 NA TRBV2 CASSGPPGLDTDTQYF TGTGCCAGCAGTGGACCTCCCGGGTTAGACACAGATACGCAGTATTTT
NA TRBJ1-1 NA TRBV18 CASSRGAGVNTEAFF TGTGCCAGCTCACGGGGCGCCGGTGTGAACACTGAAGCTTTCTTT
NA TRBJ1-2 NA TRBV6-1 CASSEMGGRGGYTF TGTGCCAGCAGTGAAATGGGGGGAAGGGGCGGCTACACCTTC
NA TRBJ2-1 TRBD2 TRBV5-1 CASSIGGASSYNEQFF TGCGCCAGCAGCATCGGGGGGGCGAGCTCCTACAATGAGCAGTTCTTC
NA TRBJ1-6 NA TRBV16 CASSQGAGDSPLHF TGTGCCAGCAGCCAAGGGGCAGGGGATTCACCCCTCCACTTT
NA TRBJ1-2 TRBD1 TRBV28 CATDRGRPNYGYTF TGTGCCACGGACAGGGGCCGCCCTAACTATGGCTACACCTTC
NA TRBJ1-1 TRBD1 TRBV28 CASSRTGLPEAFF TGTGCCAGCAGCAGGACAGGGTTACCTGAAGCTTTCTTT
NA TRBJ2-3 TRBD2 TRBV7-6 CASSFRLAGTDTQYF TGTGCCAGCAGCTTCCGACTAGCGGGCACAGATACGCAGTATTTT
NA TRBJ1-6 TRBD1 TRBV18 CASAQGGQEYNSPLHF TGTGCCAGCGCGCAGGGGGGACAGGAGTATAATTCACCCCTCCACTTT
NA TRBJ2-7 TRBD2 TRBV9 CASSASSGGYEQYF TGTGCCAGCAGCGCCTCAAGCGGGGGTTACGAGCAGTACTTC
NA TRBJ2-5 TRBD2 TRBV3-1/TRBV3-2 CARSPGGLAGGPYF TGTGCCCGCAGCCCGGGGGGACTAGCGGGGGGCCCGTACTTC
NA TRBJ1-1 NA TRBV24-1 CATKGVGMGEAFF TGTGCCACCAAGGGAGTTGGAATGGGTGAAGCTTTCTTT
NA TRBJ1-1 NA TRBV28 CASSLGGLTSEAFF TGTGCCAGCAGTTTAGGGGGACTCACCTCTGAAGCTTTCTTT
few TRBJ2-2 NA TRBV29-1 CSAVGSGAGELFF TGCAGCGCCGTGGGATCAGGGGCCGGGGAGCTGTTTTTT
NA TRBJ2-2 TRBD2 TRBV5-1 CASSTGLAGTTGELFF TGCGCCAGCAGCACGGGACTAGCGGGGACCACCGGGGAGCTGTTTTTT
NA TRBJ1-4 TRBD1 TRBV14 CASSQGQGEEKLFF TGTGCCAGCAGCCAAGGACAGGGAGAGGAAAAACTGTTTTTT
NA TRBJ2-3 TRBD1 TRBV2 CASRGTESTDTQYF TGTGCCAGCAGGGGGACAGAGAGCACAGATACGCAGTATTTT
once TRBJ2-3 TRBD1 TRBV19 CASRQGPHTDTQYF TGTGCCAGTAGACAGGGGCCCCACACAGATACGCAGTATTTT
NA TRBJ2-2 NA TRBV9 CASSVAGTGELFF TGTGCCAGCAGCGTAGCGGGGACTGGGGAGCTGTTTTTT
NA TRBJ1-4 NA TRBV7-2 CASSLVILGQTINEKLFF TGTGCCAGCAGCTTAGTAATTCTGGGTCAGACTATAAATGAAAAACTGTTTTTT
NA TRBJ1-6 NA TRBV5-4 CASSLERGDSPLHF TGTGCCAGCAGCTTGGAAAGGGGTGATTCACCCCTCCACTTT
once TRBJ1-5 NA TRBV24-1 CATSGGPGTPNQPQHF TGTGCCACCAGTGGTGGCCCCGGGACACCGAATCAGCCCCAGCATTTT
NA TRBJ1-5 TRBD1 TRBV7-9 CASSGGQGAQPQHF TGTGCCAGCAGCGGCGGACAGGGGGCTCAGCCCCAGCATTTT
NA TRBJ1-6 TRBD1 TRBV27 CASTPGTGYSPLHF TGTGCCAGCACCCCCGGGACAGGGTATTCACCCCTCCACTTT
NA TRBJ2-2 NA TRBV6-4 CASRRGNTGELFF TGTGCCAGCAGACGAGGGAACACCGGGGAGCTGTTTTTT
NA TRBJ1-5 TRBD1 TRBV24-1 CATSDPTGGPNQPQHF TGTGCCACCAGTGACCCGACAGGGGGCCCCAATCAGCCCCAGCATTTT
once TRBJ2-2 TRBD1 TRBV6-5 CASSWGQHTGELFF TGTGCCAGCAGCTGGGGACAGCACACCGGGGAGCTGTTTTTT
NA TRBJ2-7 NA TRBV5-1 CASSLGVGAYEQYF TGCGCCAGCAGCTTGGGCGTCGGAGCCTACGAGCAGTACTTC
once TRBJ1-2 TRBD1 TRBV6-6 CASTGGARGGYTF TGTGCCAGCACAGGGGGCGCGCGAGGAGGCTACACCTTC
few TRBJ1-3 NA TRBV7-2 CASSPMGGEQNTIYF TGTGCCAGCAGCCCCATGGGAGGGGAGCAGAACACCATATATTTT
NA TRBJ1-1 TRBD1 TRBV5-1 CASSAGTQGDTEAFF TGCGCCAGCAGCGCCGGGACCCAGGGGGACACTGAAGCTTTCTTT
NA TRBJ2-1 TRBD2 TRBV5-4 CASSLRGGRHNEQFF TGTGCCAGCAGCTTGCGGGGGGGCCGACACAATGAGCAGTTCTTC
few TRBJ2-3 NA TRBV5-1 CASSSNRASTDTQYF TGCGCCAGCAGCTCGAACAGGGCTAGCACAGATACGCAGTATTTT
NA TRBJ2-5 NA TRBV12-3/TRBV12-4 CASSFGAVETQYF TGTGCCAGCAGTTTTGGTGCGGTGGAGACCCAGTACTTC
once TRBJ1-1 NA TRBV19 CATLLRGQGVAFF TGTGCCACACTCCTGCGGGGGCAGGGTGTAGCTTTCTTT
NA TRBJ2-7 NA TRBV4-2 CASSQETRRYYEQYF TGTGCCAGCAGCCAAGAGACCCGCAGGTACTACGAGCAGTACTTC
NA TRBJ1-1 NA TRBV14 CASSQDPGGGTEAFF TGTGCCAGCAGCCAAGATCCCGGGGGTGGCACTGAAGCTTTCTTT
NA TRBJ2-5 NA TRBV20-1 CSASPRGAPQETQYF TGCAGTGCTAGTCCACGGGGGGCCCCTCAAGAGACCCAGTACTTC
NA TRBJ2-1 NA TRBV3-1/TRBV3-2 CASSPLGTSYNEQFF TGTGCCAGCAGCCCGCTGGGGACTTCCTACAATGAGCAGTTCTTC
NA TRBJ1-1 TRBD1 TRBV2 CASRIADRGRTEAFF TGTGCCAGCAGGATAGCGGACAGGGGCCGCACTGAAGCTTTCTTT
NA TRBJ2-2 TRBD2 TRBV4-2 CASSRTSGGAGELFF TGTGCCAGCAGCCGGACTAGCGGGGGGGCCGGGGAGCTGTTTTTT
NA TRBJ2-7 TRBD1 TRBV5-1 CASSQTGESYEQYF TGCGCCAGCAGCCAAACAGGGGAATCCTACGAGCAGTACTTC
few TRBJ1-2 TRBD1 TRBV5-1 CASSFATGGTDGYTF TGCGCCAGCAGCTTTGCGACAGGGGGCACGGACGGCTACACCTTC
NA TRBJ2-2 NA TRBV24-1 CATSREPGGTGELFF TGTGCCACCAGCCGGGAGCCTGGAGGCACCGGGGAGCTGTTTTTT
NA TRBJ1-2 TRBD1 TRBV5-5 CASSQPWVGTGVYGYTF TGTGCCAGCAGCCAACCGTGGGTCGGGACAGGGGTCTATGGCTACACCTTC
once TRBJ1-4 NA TRBV25-1 CASSEFMGPDEKLFF TGTGCCAGCAGTGAATTCATGGGGCCGGATGAAAAACTGTTTTTT
NA TRBJ1-5 NA TRBV5-5 CASSLGRNQPQHF TGTGCCAGCAGCTTGGGGCGGAATCAGCCCCAGCATTTT
few TRBJ1-4 NA TRBV15 CATSRDRAGDRKLFF TGTGCCACCAGCAGAGATAGGGCAGGAGACAGAAAACTGTTTTTT
NA TRBJ1-3 TRBD1 TRBV18 CASSQDREANTIYF TGTGCCAGCTCCCAGGACAGGGAGGCGAACACCATATATTTT
NA TRBJ1-5 NA TRBV20-1 CSASLEGNQPQHF TGCAGTGCTAGTTTGGAGGGCAATCAGCCCCAGCATTTT
NA TRBJ2-1 NA TRBV19 CASSSQTTNLYNEQFF TGTGCCAGTAGTTCCCAGACTACTAATCTTTACAATGAGCAGTTCTTC
NA TRBJ1-1 TRBD1 TRBV7-2 CASSQGYTNTKAFF TGTGCCAGCTCACAGGGGTATACGAACACTAAAGCTTTCTTT